The present entry profiles one T cell receptor beta chain with its context. No cognate antigen has been identified for it. The junction departs from germline at one end; a sequencing error may be responsible. This entry belongs to a study of shared clonotypes between healthy human individuals (dated by TCRdb to 2018 to 2020). Looking at the study overall: The cohort comprised a couple of women and three men aged 18 to 49 years. Per donor, three plates each were used for CD4 naive and CD4 memory, two for CD8 naive, and one for CD8 memory. Libraries were prepared and TCR repertoires were sequenced by different laboratories using diverse techniques, in order to increase sequencing depth and limit assay-specific biases. Per donor, leukapheresis produced somewhere between about 0.9 and 9.5 billion PBMCs. To estimate repertoire size and how much clonotype sharing occurs between individuals, the study deeply sequenced the blood TCR repertoires of a handful of healthy adults.

Using the deep immunoSEQ assay, multiplex PCR amplified TCR CDR3 regions from genomic DNA. Genomic DNA extracted from each cell subset was distributed evenly over all wells of several immunoSEQ 96-well plates, and each plate served as one replicate. For sorted subsets, each replicate PCR was loaded with approximately 190 ng genomic DNA, equivalent to 30,000 or so T cell genomes. Purified libraries were quantified with a Qubit 3.0 fluorometer, sized on a Bioanalyzer 2100, and re-quantified with the KAPA Library Quantification kit. Every immunoSEQ 96-well plate was sequenced on a separate single-read 150-cycle Illumina NextSeq 550 flow cell. In the authors' own workflow: Because only junctional sequences without quality scores were contained in the immunoSEQ output, filtering matching that applied to full-length reads could not be performed. To assign V/J genes and CDR3, sequences were annotated using PyIR, a Python wrapper for IgBLAST v1.9, with IMGT germline references. Reads were removed for weak V/J assignments (E-value above 1e-6), missing CDR3, stop codons, out-of-frame junctions, or ambiguous translated residues. V3J clonotypes were defined as sequences sharing an identical inferred V gene, J gene, and CDR3 amino acid sequence. Percentage overlap between repertoires was calculated by dividing the number of shared unique clonotypes by the size of the smaller repertoire. Richness of each repertoire was evaluated using RTK rarefaction, the Chao1 estimator, and Recon v2.1 estimates of unobserved clonotypes. Generation probabilities were computed with OLGA for all TCRbeta clonotypes obtained by the gDNA method from a handful of donors. The table was pulled from immuneACCESS by TCRdb, which kept in-frame rearrangements only. Such tables lose some clones; where checked, under half of the loss comes from unresolved V genes, and the rest has no known cause. The D gene and trimming were derived from the DNA, and the V and J assignments and clone size from that table. The sample profile shows about 1,800,000 clones; approximately 95% of them were found once. Clones ranked in the top ten supply 1.2% of the sample.

CD8 naive samples were obtained by positive selection for CCR7 among CD45RO-negative cells, yielding a CD45RA+CCR7+ population from which TemRA cells were excluded. Healthy HIV-negative adults with no recently reported acute infections or vaccinations were included as donors. Every donor was a Caucasian adult residing in Nashville, Tennessee, USA. After blood collection by leukapheresis, PBMCs were isolated using Ficoll-Histopaque density gradient centrifugation and then cryopreserved in the vapor phase of liquid nitrogen. Purity and quantity of every magnetically sorted T cell population were checked by analytical flow cytometry. Each sorted fraction had its genomic DNA isolated and then quantified by UV absorbance on a Nanodrop 2000c. The full study reports these points: Only blood was sampled, and tissue TCR repertoires likely differ from those in blood. Estimated clonotype richness was generally larger for naive than for memory subsets. Because the study included a small number of donors, the genetic and exposure-history diversity represented was limited. Pairwise subsampling led to the expectation that sequencing depth would affect the degree of clonotype sharing among donors. Even with the large sequencing depth, rarefaction of the sorted-subset datasets indicated that sequencing was incomplete. Clonotypes shared by all four sorted-subset donors showed higher generation probabilities than non-shared clonotypes. Sharing across a few donors was observed for approximately 4.6% of naive CD4, 3% to 3.5% of naive CD8, roughly 2.3% of memory CD4, and about 0.38% of memory CD8 clonotypes.

The sequencing sample was made of naive CD8+ T cells sorted from blood. The sample's cell subset or site label is to be understood as: CD45RA+CCR7+. The TCR was taken from a man between 18 and 35 years old in good health.

The CDR3 region reads CSVPPALRGWMYSEQFF. The DNA sequence follows: TGCAGCGTTCCACCTGCGCTGAGAGGGTGGATGTACAGTGAGCAGTTCTTC. Recombination connected TRBV29-1 to TRBJ2-1, with TRBD2 perhaps the D gene, on 5 matching bases. Reading the germline V gene gives CDR1 SQVTM and CDR2 ANQGSEA. The CDR3, from cysteine to phenylalanine, totals 17 residues. The entry retains the CDR3 DNA only, 51 bases that are in frame from base 1.